The rows below give T cell receptor beta chains drawn from one sample of a study of shared clonotypes between healthy human individuals. Profiled with immunoSEQ multiplex PCR; TCRdb holds only in-frame clones, not every one. The sample yields nearly 2 million clones, about 95% seen once. Sequencing input: naive CD8+ T cells sorted from blood. The source of these receptors is a young man in good health. CDR3s include the opening cysteine and the closing phenylalanine or tryptophan. D genes are given only for firm matches. Rows give clone size only sometimes, using once, few, many, or a class for an expanded clone.

CDR3nt,CDR3aa,abundance,j_gene,d_gene,v_gene
TGTGCCAGCAGCATGACGGACACTAACCCCTACGAGCAGTACTTC,CASSMTDTNPYEQYF,.,TRBJ2-7,.,TRBV7-9
TGTGCCAGCAGCGTAACGCGATACACAGATACGCAGTATTTT,CASSVTRYTDTQYF,.,TRBJ2-3,.,TRBV9
TGTGCCAGCAGTTTATATCCGGGAGGCACAGATACGCAGTATTTT,CASSLYPGGTDTQYF,.,TRBJ2-3,.,TRBV27
TGTGCCAGCGGGTCCGGGACAGGAAATGAAAAACTGTTTTTT,CASGSGTGNEKLFF,.,TRBJ1-4,TRBD1,TRBV7-9
TGTGCCAGCAGTTTTGAGGGGCCGGTTGAGCAGTTCTTC,CASSFEGPVEQFF,.,TRBJ2-1,.,TRBV27
TGTGCCAGCAGCGTAGACAGGGAGAAAGGAAACACTGAAGCTTTCTTT,CASSVDREKGNTEAFF,.,TRBJ1-1,.,TRBV9
TGTGCCAGCAGCCCGAATCAGTACACCGGGGAGCTGTTTTTT,CASSPNQYTGELFF,.,TRBJ2-2,.,TRBV14
TGTGCCAGTAGTGCCGGACCGGGACAGGGGGGCTACGAGCAGTACTTC,CASSAGPGQGGYEQYF,.,TRBJ2-7,TRBD1,TRBV19
TGCGCCAGCAGCCAAGACGGGGAATCCTACGAGCAGTACTTC,CASSQDGESYEQYF,.,TRBJ2-7,.,TRBV4-3
TGTGCCAGCAGGGCCAGCAGGGGGTCAGGTAGCACTGAAGCTTTCTTT,CASRASRGSGSTEAFF,.,TRBJ1-1,TRBD1,TRBV28
TGTGCCAGCAGCCCCAGTAACCTGAACACTGAAGCTTTCTTT,CASSPSNLNTEAFF,.,TRBJ1-1,.,TRBV7-2
TGTGCCAGCAGTCCAGGGGGCGCTGAAGCTTTCTTT,CASSPGGAEAFF,.,TRBJ1-1,TRBD1,TRBV27
TGTGCCAGCAGTTTCCTTGACACCCCTTACAATGAGCAGTTCTTC,CASSFLDTPYNEQFF,.,TRBJ2-1,.,TRBV27
TGCGCCAGCAGCTTGGCTTATAGCGACGAGCAGTACTTC,CASSLAYSDEQYF,.,TRBJ2-7,.,TRBV5-1
TGCGCCAGCAGTCCTGGCGTGGAGCGTAATGAGCAGTTCTTC,CASSPGVERNEQFF,.,TRBJ2-1,.,TRBV10-1
TGTGCCAGCTCAAATGGACAGGGATTACCAGATACGCAGTATTTT,CASSNGQGLPDTQYF,.,TRBJ2-3,TRBD1,TRBV18
TGTGCCAGCAGCTTGGGTAGCACAGATACGCAGTATTTT,CASSLGSTDTQYF,once,TRBJ2-3,.,TRBV13
TGTGCCAGCAGCATAGACAGGGGAGGCTATGGCTACACCTTC,CASSIDRGGYGYTF,.,TRBJ1-2,TRBD1,TRBV7-4
TGCGCCAGCCAGGGGACTGGCACCTACGAGCAGTACTTC,CASQGTGTYEQYF,.,TRBJ2-7,.,TRBV5-1
TGTGCCTGGAGTGTAGGACAGGGGTATTTCTACGAGCAGTACTTC,CAWSVGQGYFYEQYF,.,TRBJ2-7,TRBD1,TRBV30
TGTGCCATCAGTCTCTTTGGTCGACTAGCCACCCCCGGACCCAACGAGCAGTACTTC,CAISLFGRLATPGPNEQYF,.,TRBJ2-7,TRBD2,TRBV10-3
TGCGCCAGCAGCCAAGAAAGCGGGGGGCCCTACGAGCAGTACTTC,CASSQESGGPYEQYF,once,TRBJ2-7,TRBD2,TRBV4-1
TGTGCCAGCAGCTCCACGAACACTGAAGCTTTCTTT,CASSSTNTEAFF,few,TRBJ1-1,.,TRBV7-2
TGTGCCAGCAGCGAGAGAGCGGGAGTGGAGTACAATGAGCAGTTCTTC,CASSERAGVEYNEQFF,.,TRBJ2-1,TRBD2,TRBV9
TGTGCCAGCAGTTTCCGCACCGGGGAGCTGTTTTTT,CASSFRTGELFF,.,TRBJ2-2,.,TRBV6-5
TGTGCCAGCAGTTATGCACAGTCCTACGAGCAGTACTTC,CASSYAQSYEQYF,.,TRBJ2-7,.,TRBV6-5
TGCAGCGTTGAAGGGGTGAGCACAGATACGCAGTATTTT,CSVEGVSTDTQYF,.,TRBJ2-3,.,TRBV29-1
TGTGCCAGCAGCTTAGCGGGACTAAACTACGAGCAGTACTTC,CASSLAGLNYEQYF,.,TRBJ2-7,TRBD2,TRBV7-9
TGTGCCAGCAGCTTATTTCTAGCGGGGCTCCAAGAGACCCAGTACTTC,CASSLFLAGLQETQYF,.,TRBJ2-5,TRBD2,TRBV7-2
TGTGCCAGCAGCTTACGGCGGCAGGAGCAAGAGACCCAGTACTTC,CASSLRRQEQETQYF,.,TRBJ2-5,.,TRBV13
TGCGCCAGCAGTGAAGGCAGGGGATACGAGCAGTACTTC,CASSEGRGYEQYF,.,TRBJ2-7,.,TRBV10-1
TGTGCCAGCAGCTTAGGGACGGGATATAATTCACCCCTCCACTTT,CASSLGTGYNSPLHF,.,TRBJ1-6,.,TRBV13
TGCGCCAGCAGCCAGGGTCACCCGTTAGCGGGAGTTCTTAATGAGCAGTTCTTC,CASSQGHPLAGVLNEQFF,once,TRBJ2-1,TRBD2,TRBV4-3
TGTGCCAGCAGCGAGGGACTAGACTTGGGCTACGAGCAGTACTTC,CASSEGLDLGYEQYF,once,TRBJ2-7,TRBD2,TRBV9
TGTGCCAGCAGTTACTCGTCAGTCCGAGAGGAGACCCAGTACTTC,CASSYSSVREETQYF,.,TRBJ2-5,.,TRBV6-6
TGCGCCAGCAGTGAGCGGGGGAGCGGGAGCTCCTACAATGAGCAGTTCTTC,CASSERGSGSSYNEQFF,.,TRBJ2-1,TRBD2,TRBV10-2
TGTGCCTGGAGTGGGGGACAGGGGGCACGGACTGAAGCTTTCTTT,CAWSGGQGARTEAFF,.,TRBJ1-1,TRBD1,TRBV30
TGTGCCAGCAGGGCGGGGCCGAACACCGGGGAGCTGTTTTTT,CASRAGPNTGELFF,once,TRBJ2-2,.,TRBV7-3
TGTGCCAGCAGCCCAGGGCAGGGATTTTACAATGAGCAGTTCTTC,CASSPGQGFYNEQFF,.,TRBJ2-1,.,TRBV5-6
TGTGCCAGCAGCACCGGGCCGGAAAAACTGTTTTTT,CASSTGPEKLFF,.,TRBJ1-4,.,TRBV7-9
TGTGCCAGCAGCACACAGATCCGCCCACATGAGCAGTTCTTC,CASSTQIRPHEQFF,.,TRBJ2-1,.,TRBV7-9
TGTGCCAGCAGCTTAGATCCTAACATGAACACTGAAGCTTTCTTT,CASSLDPNMNTEAFF,.,TRBJ1-1,.,TRBV7-6
TGTGCCAGCAGCTTAGATGAGGTCAACTATAACACCGGGGAGCTGTTTTTT,CASSLDEVNYNTGELFF,.,TRBJ2-2,.,TRBV11-2
TGTGCCAGCAGTGGTAGGACTAGCGGGAGCTCAGCCTACAATGAGCAGTTCTTC,CASSGRTSGSSAYNEQFF,.,TRBJ2-1,TRBD2,TRBV2
TGTGCCAGCAGTCAAGGACAGACCAATGAGCAGTTCTTC,CASSQGQTNEQFF,.,TRBJ2-1,.,TRBV27
TGTGCCAGCAGGACGGGACAGCTTCGTACAGATACGCAGTATTTT,CASRTGQLRTDTQYF,.,TRBJ2-3,TRBD1,TRBV28
TGCGCCAGCAGTGATCCTAGCGGGGCCGGAAATGAGCAGTTCTTC,CASSDPSGAGNEQFF,.,TRBJ2-1,TRBD2,TRBV10-2
TGTGCCAGCAGCTTGGGACTAGCGGGGGGTAGCACAGATACGCAGTATTTT,CASSLGLAGGSTDTQYF,.,TRBJ2-3,TRBD2,TRBV7-8
TGTGCCAGCAGCCACACAGGTTTTACCTACGAGCAGTACTTC,CASSHTGFTYEQYF,.,TRBJ2-7,.,TRBV5-5
TGTGCCAGCAGCTTCCGGGACAGTGGTGCCTACGAGCAGTACTTC,CASSFRDSGAYEQYF,.,TRBJ2-7,TRBD1,TRBV7-2
TGTGCCAGCAGCGTAGGCGGTACCAATCAGCCCCAGCATTTT,CASSVGGTNQPQHF,.,TRBJ1-5,.,TRBV9
TGTGCCAGTAGACCAGGTGATCTCTCCTACGAGCAGTACTTC,CASRPGDLSYEQYF,.,TRBJ2-7,.,TRBV19
TGTGCCAGCAGTGAGGTCGTACAGAACACCGGGGAGCTGTTTTTT,CASSEVVQNTGELFF,.,TRBJ2-2,.,TRBV6-1
TGTGCCAGCAGCAAAGCGATCCGGACAAGACGGAACACTGAAGCTTTCTTT,CASSKAIRTRRNTEAFF,.,TRBJ1-1,.,TRBV21-1
TGTGCCAGCAGTGCTGCGGAGGGTTACAATGAGCAGTTCTTC,CASSAAEGYNEQFF,.,TRBJ2-1,.,TRBV2